The 13 T cell receptor beta chains below were found in one sample sequenced in a study of blood T cell repertoires in COVID-19. This table comes from immunoSEQ multiplex PCR, and its TCRdb copy is limited to in-frame clones, with some not included. Among 45,000 to 65,000 clones listed, roughly 91% were seen once. What was sequenced was peripheral blood. These receptors were obtained from a man in his fifties or sixties with active COVID-19.

The chain combines TRBV25-1 with TRBJ2-1; TRBD2 matches 7 bases. The CDR3 runs to 16 residues. Losses at the gene ends were 1 base for V and 6 bases for J; bases not matched to a gene: 9. Germline loops: CDR1 MGHDK, CDR2 SYGVNS. CDR3 nucleotides: TGTGCCAGCAGTGAATCGGGGGGTTTCCTTCTCAATGAGCAGTTCTTC. Amino acid sequence: CASSESGGFLLNEQFF.

The gene calls are TRBV4-2 and TRBJ2-2; the match to TRBD2 covers 10 bases. V shed 0 bases and J 5 bases; nucleotides not matched to a gene: 9. This CDR3 contains 18 residues. CDR1 is LGHNA and CDR2 is YNFKEQ in the germline V gene. Here the CDR3 reads CASSQDLAGVRGTGELFF. The CDR3 coding sequence is TGTGCCAGCAGCCAAGATCTAGCGGGAGTTCGAGGGACCGGGGAGCTGTTTTTT.

V usage is TRBV21-1 and J usage is TRBJ1-2; the table assigns TRBD1, which was not confirmed against the DNA. TRBV21-1 is termed a pseudogene. CDR3 length: 14 residues. The CDR3: CASSITSPNYGYTF. CDR3 coding DNA: TGTGCCAGCAGCATCACAAGTCCCAACTATGGCTACACCTTC.

This chain links TRBV2 with TRBJ1-2; 8 nucleotides agree with TRBD1. Germline CDR1 reads SNHLY; CDR2 reads FYNNEI. The CDR3 covers 14 residues. J gave up 8 bases and V 6 bases, and 11 bases lay outside the gene matches. The CDR3 spells CASSAARTGLGYTF. As DNA, the CDR3 is TGTGCCAGCAGCGCCGCTAGGACAGGGCTCGGCTACACCTTC.

The chain employs TRBV3-1 (or the pseudogene TRBV3-2) and TRBJ1-1, with D uncertain. V dropped 0 bases and J dropped 3 bases, with 8 bases sitting between them. CDR1 and CDR2 (germline): LGHDT, YNNKEL (reference sequence). The CDR3 extends over 14 amino acids. The CDR3 region is CASSQDDWDTEAFF. In DNA, the CDR3 is TGTGCCAGCAGCCAAGATGACTGGGACACTGAAGCTTTCTTT.

This chain joins TRBV11-2 and TRBJ2-7; a weak D match, TRBD1 (6 bases). Germline V gene sequence: CDR1 SGHAT, CDR2 FQNNGV. This CDR3 has 15 residues. Trimming pared 4 bases from V and 0 bases from J, leaving 13 bases between. The CDR3 nucleotides read TGTGCCAGCAGCTCTGGACAGATTAGCTCCTACGAGCAGTACTTC. As protein: CASSSGQISSYEQYF. Full variable domain (missing parts from reference TRBV11-2 and TRBJ2-7): EAGVAQSPRYKIIEKRQSVAFWCNPISGHATLYWYQQILGQGPKLLIQFQNNGVVDDSQLPKDRFSAERLKGVDSTLKIQPAKLEDSAVYLCASSSGQISSYEQYFGPGTRLTVT.

This chain connects TRBV3-1 (or the pseudogene TRBV3-2) to TRBJ2-3; D is perhaps TRBD2 (6 bases). V was shortened by 0 bases and J by 0 bases, with 10 bases between the two germline ends. Germline values: CDR1 LGHDT, CDR2 YNNKEL (reference sequence). This CDR3 spans 16 amino acids. CDR3 residues: CASSQDSRGSTDTQYF. The CDR3 DNA is TGTGCCAGCAGCCAAGATTCACGGGGGAGCACAGATACGCAGTATTTT.

The gene calls are TRBV5-4 and TRBJ2-5, with D tentatively TRBD1 (5 bases). The V end lost 1 base, the J end lost 1 base, and 14 bases lay between the germline ends. The CDR3 spans 16 residues. CDR1 is SGHNT, CDR2 YYREEE, per germline (reference sequence). CDR3 in DNA: TGTGCCAGCAGCTTGCCAAAGGGGCAGCGCCAAGAGACCCAGTACTTC. Translation gives CASSLPKGQRQETQYF. The entire variable domain, with the rest obtained from reference TRBV5-4 and TRBJ2-5, is as follows: ETGVTQSPTHLIKTRGQQVTLRCSSQSGHNTVSWYQQALGQGPQFIFQYYREEENGRGNFPPRFSGLQFPNYSSELNVNALELDDSALYLCASSLPKGQRQETQYFGPGTRLLVL.

The rearrangement uses TRBV5-6 and TRBJ2-1; 9 nucleotides line up with TRBD2. The germline CDR1 and CDR2 sequences are SGHDT and YYEEEE. V lost 4 bases, J lost 4 bases, and 3 bases stayed unmatched. The CDR3 is made up of 14 amino acids. In DNA, the CDR3 is TGTGCCAGCAGCGGTAGCGGGAGTTACAATGAGCAGTTCTTC. It specifies CASSGSGSYNEQFF. Filled out from reference TRBV5-6 and TRBJ2-1, the complete variable domain reads DAGVTQSPTHLIKTRGQQVTLRCSPKSGHDTVSWYQQALGQGPQFIFQYYEEEERQRGNFPDRFSGHQFPNYSSELNVNALLLGDSALYLCASSGSGSYNEQFFGPGTRLTVL.

The V call is TRBV24-1, the J call TRBJ2-3; TRBD2 agrees at 9 bases. Germline lookup yields CDR1 KGHDR and CDR2 SFDVKD. V gave up 4 bases and J gave up 0 bases; unmatched junction bases: 4. This CDR3 has 16 amino acids. The CDR3 nucleotides are TGTGCCACCAGTGACCCTAGCGGGACTAGCACAGATACGCAGTATTTT. Translated: CATSDPSGTSTDTQYF.

The rearrangement joins TRBV7-2 to TRBJ2-3, with a possible D match to TRBD1 (6 bases). The V end lost 0 bases, the J end lost 11 bases, and 12 bases lay between the germline ends. This CDR3 is built from 13 residues. The germline V gene encodes CDR1 SGHTA and CDR2 FQGNSA. CDR3 amino acids: CASSLAGADRQYF. CDR3 nucleotides: TGTGCCAGCAGCTTAGCGGGGGCAGACAGGCAGTATTTT.

The chain joins TRBV24-1 to TRBJ2-2; TRBD1 matches at 8 bases. The CDR3 spans 15 residues. CDR1 KGHDR and CDR2 SFDVKD come from the germline V gene. Trimming took 5 bases from V and 4 from J; bases not matched to a gene: 5. The CDR3 region has the DNA TGTGCCACCAGTGCTCCGACAGGGGTCACCGGGGAGCTGTTTTTT. Translated, it gives CATSAPTGVTGELFF.

The V gene is TRBV9, the J gene TRBJ2-2, with D possibly being TRBD2 (6 bases). Per the germline V gene, CDR1 is SGDLS and CDR2 is YYNGEE. The CDR3 totals 15 residues. V lost 3 bases to trimming and J lost 5 bases, with 14 bases between them. The CDR3 region is CASSARGLGTGELFF. The CDR3 DNA follows: TGTGCCAGCAGCGCCCGGGGGTTGGGGACCGGGGAGCTGTTTTTT.